Sequencing of this T cell receptor (beta chain) was carried out in a study of T cells in Graves' hyperthyroidism and ophthalmopathy. The CDR3 has 18 amino acids. Germline-derived CDR1 and CDR2 are SGHDT and YYEEEE. The ends lost 0 bases at V and 0 bases at J; junction bases unmatched: 7. TCR beta CDR3 sequences were amplified from RNA transcripts. Primed by the HTBI set, a first-round RT-PCR was run on the TCR CDR3. From the multiplex PCR reads, TCRdb called clonotypes with MiXCR, one entry per CDR3 protein. This sample yields approximately 560,000 distinct CDR3 sequences, of which about 15% are seen a single time; 7.3% belongs to the top ten.

The TCR was taken from a woman between 25 and 40 years old with Graves' hyperthyroidism. Sequencing was done on a sample of blood. This sequence joins TRBV5-6 and TRBJ2-1; 9 nucleotides match TRBD2. DNA of the CDR3: TGTGCCAGCAGCTTGGAGGCTAGCGGGACAAGCTCCTACAATGAGCAGTTCTTC. Its protein product is CASSLEASGTSSYNEQFF.